Many counts were recorded for the clone carrying this T cell receptor (beta chain). Its antigen remains unidentified. In the same sample, other DNA sequences code for this CDR3. Original methodology: A distant-metastasis classifier for papillary thyroid cancer was built using CDR3 differences across clinicopathological groups. With MiXCR, TCRdb called clones anew from the PCR reads. These V and J calls are TCRdb output, not the study's own analysis. Found here are 15,000 to 20,000 clones, less than 40% of them singletons; the top ten hold roughly 18%. Thyroid surgery was performed in patients who had received no treatment beforehand. This CDR3 region has 12 residues. Trimming stripped 6 bases from V and 0 bases from J, with 4 bases between. Germline V gives CDR1 ENHRY, CDR2 SYGVKD. This sample stems from a study of metastatic and nonmetastatic thyroid tumors. Background on the study: Repertoires of blood and of tissue (tumor or nodule) from malignant and benign thyroid patients were compared. Study-wide results and caveats: The study reportedly found significantly higher TCR beta diversity in malignant thyroid tumors than benign nodules, in blood and tumor.

The material sequenced was tumor tissue. The receptor was derived from a female donor with papillary thyroid cancer or a benign thyroid nodule (not recorded which). Some clones in this sample may be carry-over from other donors' samples. The chain couples TRBV10-3 to TRBJ2-3; D remains ambiguous. CDR3 in amino acids: CAISGSTDTQYF. DNA for the CDR3: TGTGCCATCAGCGGGAGCACAGATACGCAGTATTTT.